The 15 T cell receptor beta chains reported below all come from one sample, sequenced in a study of CD4+ T cells in melanoma. Sequencing used immunoSEQ multiplex PCR; TCRdb keeps in-frame clones, though not all of them. The sample lists about 13,000 clones, 68% occurring once. Sequencing was performed on cells from a culture (not recorded whether cultured in vitro). The origin of the receptors is a human donor with melanoma.

The chain combines TRBV2 with TRBJ1-1; D is undetermined. The CDR3 extends over 15 amino acids. Germline V gene lookup returns CDR1 SNHLY and CDR2 FYNNEI. V was shortened by 3 bases and J by 0 bases, with 11 bases between the two germline ends. The CDR3 is CASSEERTLNTEAFF. The CDR3 region has the DNA TGTGCCAGCAGTGAGGAGAGAACTTTGAACACTGAAGCTTTCTTT.

This clone has only a few counts. The V and J genes are TRBV5-4 and TRBJ2-5, with 8 bases fitting TRBD2. J lost 2 bases, V lost 4 bases, and 10 bases had no gene match. In germline, CDR1 is SGHNT, CDR2 YYREEE (reference sequence). CDR3 length equals 16 residues. DNA of the CDR3: TGTGCCAGCAGCACGGGGCCACTAGCGGCGCAAGAGACCCAGTACTTC. This sequence encodes CASSTGPLAAQETQYF.

In this sample, this clone turned up a few times. The chain couples TRBV19 to TRBJ2-2; D perhaps matches TRBD1 (6 bases). The V end was cut by 2 bases, the J end by 7 bases, with 17 bases between. Germline loops: CDR1 LNHDA, CDR2 SQIVND (reference sequence). CDR3 length: 16 amino acids. Here the CDR3 reads CASSIYVEGGSGELFF. The CDR3, as DNA: TGTGCCAGTAGTATATACGTTGAAGGGGGAAGCGGGGAGCTGTTTTTT.

This chain uses TRBV2 with TRBJ2-3; the D is unclear. Germline CDR1 and CDR2: SNHLY and FYNNEI. The CDR3 has 14 amino acids. Deletions cut 6 bases from V and 0 bases from J, with 10 bases between. The CDR3 spells CASSPLTSTDTQYF. The CDR3 nucleotides are TGTGCCAGCAGCCCTCTAACTAGCACAGATACGCAGTATTTT. Drawing the rest from reference TRBV2 and TRBJ2-3, the complete variable domain is EPEVTQTPSHQVTQMGQEVILRCVPISNHLYFYWYRQILGQKVEFLVSFYNNEISEKSEIFDDQFSVERPDGSNFTLKIRSTKLEDSAMYFCASSPLTSTDTQYFGPGTRLTVL.

The rearrangement links TRBV1 to TRBJ2-1; the table's D call TRBD2 went unverified against the DNA. TRBV1 is tagged as a pseudogene. CDR3 length: 21 residues. CDR3 protein: CTSSQPGRLLAGGRSYNEQFF. CDR3 DNA sequence: TGCACCAGCAGCCAACCGGGCCGGCTACTAGCGGGGGGGCGCTCCTACAATGAGCAGTTCTTC.

The chain has TRBV7-9 and TRBJ2-2, with a weak D call TRBD1 (6 bases). CDR3 length: 17 amino acids. Deletions cut 0 bases from V and 1 base from J, with 12 bases between. Germline loops: CDR1 SEHNR, CDR2 FQNEAQ (reference sequence). CDR3 DNA sequence: TGTGCCAGCAGCTTAGCGTCCCACAGGGAGAACACCGGGGAGCTGTTTTTT. The encoded protein is CASSLASHRENTGELFF. The complete variable domain, with remaining parts taken from reference TRBV7-9 and TRBJ2-2, reads DTGVSQNPRHKITKRGQNVTFRCDPISEHNRLYWYRQTLGQGPEFLTYFQNEAQLEKSRLLSDRFSAERPKGSFSTLEIQRTEQGDSAMYLCASSLASHRENTGELFFGEGSRLTVL.

A few counts support this clone. The chain combines TRBV28 with TRBJ1-2, with no clear D. The ends were cut back, 6 bases at V and 2 bases at J, with 4 bases in the middle. Per germline, CDR1 MDHEN and CDR2 SYDVKM. There are 11 residues in the CDR3. CDR3 residues: CASSSNYGYTF. CDR3 DNA sequence: TGTGCCAGCAGCTCCAACTATGGCTACACCTTC.

The chain joins TRBV12-5 to TRBJ1-2, with D unclear. The CDR3 runs to 11 residues. Germline V gene lookup returns CDR1 LGHNT and CDR2 FRNRAP. V lost 6 bases and J lost 9, with 11 bases in between. CDR3 coding DNA: TGTGCTAGTGGGTCTAACTCTCGCTACACCTTC. As protein: CASGSNSRYTF.

This clone was detected only a few times. The chain combines TRBV20-1 with TRBJ1-1, with D unclear. The CDR3 length is 11 residues. The germline V gene has CDR1 DFQATT and CDR2 SNEGSKA (reference sequence). With 3 bases removed from V and 8 bases from J, the gap between germline ends came to 10 bases. CDR3: CSASNWLEAFF. CDR3 coding DNA: TGCAGTGCTAGTAATTGGCTAGAAGCTTTCTTT.

In its sample, this clone was seen once. V and J are TRBV18 and TRBJ1-2; possible D gene TRBD1, 6 bases. This CDR3 contains 16 residues. V was cut by 2 bases and J by 6 bases, with 19 bases left in between. Germline CDR1 is KGHSH and CDR2 is LQKENI. CDR3 protein: CASSPINPGALDGYTF. CDR3 nucleotides: TGTGCCAGCTCACCAATAAATCCGGGGGCGCTTGATGGCTACACCTTC.

The rearrangement joins TRBV10-2 to TRBJ2-7; D possibly corresponds to TRBD1 (5 bases). This CDR3 has 12 residues. Trimming removed 4 bases from V and 3 bases from J, with 7 bases in between. CDR1 is WSHSY and CDR2 is SAAADI in the germline V gene. This CDR3 is CASSGTGYEQYF. The CDR3 region has the DNA TGCGCCAGCAGTGGAACAGGCTACGAGCAGTACTTC.

In this sample, this clone turned up once. The chain uses TRBV11-1 and TRBJ2-7; TRBD1 matches at 7 bases. The trim removed 5 bases at V and 7 bases at J, leaving 11 bases unmatched. The germline V gene has CDR1 SGHAT and CDR2 FQDESV (reference sequence). The CDR3 has 14 amino acids. Written as DNA, the CDR3 is TGTGCCAGCAGCCGCCTGGGACAGCGCGGAGAGCAGTACTTC. Its protein is CASSRLGQRGEQYF.

V is TRBV7-9 and J is TRBJ1-4; possibly TRBD1 for D (6 bases). In germline, CDR1 is SEHNR, CDR2 FQNEAQ (reference sequence). This CDR3 has 15 residues. Trimming shortened V by 5 bases and J by 0 bases, and 10 bases separated the two germline ends. The CDR3 DNA reads TGTGCCAGCAGCATAAACAGGGCAACTAATGAAAAACTGTTTTTT. Translation: CASSINRATNEKLFF.

By its share, this clone is medium-sized (0.01 to 0.1%). This chain uses TRBV18 with TRBJ2-2; TRBD2 agrees at 10 bases. Germline loops: CDR1 KGHSH, CDR2 LQKENI. J lost 4 bases, V lost 7 bases, and 6 bases had no gene match. The CDR3 is 15 amino acids. This CDR3 is CASYSGGAGTGELFF. The DNA for the CDR3 is TGTGCCAGCTACAGCGGGGGGGCCGGCACCGGGGAGCTGTTTTTT. Variable domain in full (rest from reference TRBV18 and TRBJ2-2): NAGVMQNPRHLVRRRGQEARLRCSPMKGHSHVYWYRQLPEEGLKFMVYLQKENIIDESGMPKERFSAEFPKEGPSILRIQQVVRGDSAAYFCASYSGGAGTGELFFGEGSRLTVL.

The V gene is TRBV12-5, the J gene TRBJ2-3; 7 bases agree with TRBD1. In germline, CDR1 is LGHNT, CDR2 FRNRAP. J was trimmed by 4 bases and V by 5 bases; bases with no gene match: 6. This CDR3 contains 14 residues. The CDR3 DNA follows: TGTGCTAGTGGTACCGGGACAGAATCAGATACGCAGTATTTT. It encodes CASGTGTESDTQYF.